What follows describes a single T cell receptor (beta chain). This entry comes from a study of blood T cell repertoires in COVID-19. Study-level background: Acute and convalescent COVID-19 samples came from the United States, Italy and Spain. The analysed material was cDNA or gDNA that came from T cells, B-cell-depleted T cells, or PBMCs.

V dropped 10 bases and J dropped 4; count of bases not matched to a gene: 10. Germline V CDR1 and CDR2: MDHEN, SYDVKM. The CDR3 has 13 residues. Patients of the Seattle cohort, enrolled during active infection, were followed longitudinally. TCRdb's copy holds only in-frame clones and misses some; the assay was immunoSEQ multiplex PCR. This sample has fewer than 200,000 clones, with roughly 93% found just once. V gene TRBV28 combines with J gene TRBJ2-7; 7 nucleotides align to TRBD1. The receptor was derived from a man aged 18-30 years with COVID-19, enrolled during active disease. The material sequenced was peripheral blood. The CDR3 spells CATSKGQLYEQYF. In DNA form, the CDR3 reads TGTGCCACCAGCAAGGGACAGCTATACGAGCAGTACTTC.